Listed here are 22 T cell receptor beta chains from one sample, sequenced in a study of neurological immune-mediated disorders. In TCRdb, the 5' RACE reads were re-called with MiXCR into one record per CDR3 protein. Of 35,000 to 40,000 distinct CDR3 sequences listed, 2% to 3% are singletons. The sample taken for sequencing was PBMCs. These receptors were obtained from a man in his fifties with multiple sclerosis.

This clonotype was counted ten times or more. The chain combines TRBV20-1 with TRBJ1-2, with 8 bases matching TRBD1. The trim removed 3 bases at V and 12 bases at J, leaving 9 bases unmatched. Germline V gene sequence: CDR1 DFQATT, CDR2 SNEGSKA (reference sequence). This CDR3 is 12 amino acids long. CDR3 sequence (DNA): TGCAGTGCTAGCGGACAGGGTAGAAGGCACACCTTC. It yields the protein CSASGQGRRHTF.

This clonotype has only a few counts. Given the absence of the conserved phenylalanine or tryptophan at the CDR3 end, a read error is likely. CDR3 sequence reads: CSARTAGGADTEAFY. The DNA of the CDR3 is TGCAGTGCTAGAACAGCAGGGGGCGCGGACACTGAAGCTTTCTAT. This chain connects TRBV20-1 to TRBJ1-1, with 8 bases matching TRBD1. CDR3 length: 15 amino acids. From germline, CDR1 is DFQATT and CDR2 SNEGSKA (reference sequence). Unmatched junction bases numbered 8, after V lost 2 bases and J lost 3 bases.

This clonotype appeared many times. J is TRBJ2-6 and V is TRBV7-8; D is unresolved. Germline CDR1 SGHVS, CDR2 FQNEAQ. This CDR3 comprises 16 residues. Trimming removed 2 bases from V and 4 bases from J, with 12 bases in between. The CDR3 bases are TGTGCCAGCAGCTTACCCGCCCTAATGGGGGCCAACGTCCTGACTTTC. This sequence encodes CASSLPALMGANVLTF.

In its sample, this clonotype was seen many times. V and J are TRBV11-2 and TRBJ2-1; D not certain. Deletions cut 7 bases from V and 0 bases from J, with 7 bases between. From germline, CDR1 is SGHAT and CDR2 FQNNGV. The CDR3 has 13 residues. The CDR3, as DNA: TGTGCCAGCACCCAAACCTCCTACAATGAGCAGTTCTTC. This encodes CASTQTSYNEQFF.

This clonotype was detected ten times or more. The rearrangement uses TRBV5-5 and TRBJ2-7; D remains ambiguous. The CDR3 has 14 residues. The germline V gene has CDR1 SGHKS and CDR2 YYEKEE (reference sequence). The V end lost 4 bases, the J end lost 7 bases, and 18 bases lay between the germline ends. The CDR3 loop is CASSPATVPREQYF. The CDR3 nucleotides read TGTGCCAGCAGCCCCGCGACTGTCCCTCGGGAGCAGTACTTC. Full variable domain (outside the CDR3, taken from reference TRBV5-5 and TRBJ2-7): DAGVTQSPTHLIKTRGQQVTLRCSPISGHKSVSWYQQVLGQGPQFIFQYYEKEERGRGNFPDRFSARQFPNYSSELNVNALLLGDSALYLCASSPATVPREQYFGPGTRLTVT.

This clonotype has at least ten counts. The chain recombines TRBV5-1 with TRBJ2-3, with 7 nucleotides matching TRBD1. V was pared by 0 bases and J by 4 bases, with 11 bases of the junction left unmatched. The germline gives CDR1 SGHRS, CDR2 YFSETQ. CDR3 length equals 17 residues. CDR3 in DNA: TGCGCCAGCAGCTTGGTCGGGACAGCCGCAAGGGCAGATACGCAGTATTTT. It is translated as CASSLVGTAARADTQYF.

This clonotype was observed at least ten times. This rearrangement joins TRBV15 to TRBJ2-7; no clear D gene. The length of the CDR3 is 12 residues. Trimming stripped 4 bases from V and 7 bases from J, with 11 bases between. Germline-derived CDR1 and CDR2 are LNHNV and YYDKDF (reference sequence). CDR3 DNA sequence: TGTGCCACCAGCATTTCCGGCCGGGAGCAGTACTTC. Translated, it gives CATSISGREQYF.

The sample holds a few counts of this clonotype. Being one base from a much bigger clone, this may be a read error. The V gene is TRBV20-1, the J gene TRBJ2-7, with D unclear. This CDR3 has 14 residues. Per the germline V gene, CDR1 is DFQATT and CDR2 is SNEGSKA (reference sequence). Trimming stripped 1 base from V and 7 bases from J, with 17 bases between. CDR3 sequence (DNA): TGCAGTGCTAGAGTCCAGACCCTAGGAGAAGAGCAGTACTTC. It translates to CSARVQTLGEEQYF.

This clonotype counts as medium-sized. V is TRBV5-1 and J is TRBJ2-1; D call uncertain. The V and J ends lost 2 bases and 9 bases respectively, with 6 bases between them. This CDR3 has 11 residues. CDR1 and CDR2 (germline): SGHRS, YFSETQ. The CDR3 DNA reads TGCGCCAGCAGCTTCCGGACTGAGCAGTTCTTC. Protein: CASSFRTEQFF.

This clonotype has ten or more counts. The chain combines TRBV7-2 with TRBJ1-6, with D possibly being TRBD1 (6 bases). V gave up 5 bases and J gave up 8 bases, with 25 bases separating them. The V gene's germline CDR1 is SGHTA and CDR2 FQGNSA. The CDR3 extends over 18 amino acids. This CDR3 is CASSPGTGRTVGYSPLHF. For the CDR3, the DNA is TGTGCCAGCAGCCCAGGGACCGGACGGACAGTGGGTTATTCACCCCTCCACTTT.

This clonotype has a count of ten or more. The chain is built from TRBV27 and TRBJ2-1; D ambiguous. Trimming pared 8 bases from V and 9 bases from J, leaving 23 bases between. Germline values: CDR1 MNHEY, CDR2 SMNVEV (reference sequence). The CDR3 has 15 amino acids. CDR3 loop: CASRPPPGRVSEQFF. The CDR3 region has the DNA TGTGCCAGCCGGCCCCCCCCTGGTAGGGTCAGTGAGCAGTTCTTC.

The table lists this clonotype with many counts. The chain employs TRBV4-3 and TRBJ2-2; D is possibly TRBD1 (6 bases). CDR3 length: 18 residues. The germline CDR1 and CDR2 sequences are LGHNA and YSLEER. The germline V and J ends were trimmed by 0 bases and 4 bases, with 18 bases remaining between them. CDR3: CASSQEGLGARVTGELFF. CDR3 DNA sequence: TGCGCCAGCAGCCAAGAGGGGTTGGGGGCGCGGGTCACCGGGGAGCTGTTTTTT.

This clonotype came up many times. The chain combines TRBV5-4 with TRBJ2-5, with a tentative D call TRBD2 (7 bases). V lost 2 bases to trimming and J lost 4 bases, with 15 bases between them. Germline values: CDR1 SGHNT, CDR2 YYREEE (reference sequence). The CDR3 has 15 residues. The CDR3 loop is CASSLSSGGRETQYF. The CDR3 DNA reads as TGTGCCAGCAGCTTATCCTCGGGGGGCCGAGAGACCCAGTACTTC.

Relative to its sample, this clonotype is medium-sized (0.01 to 0.1%). The V call is TRBV29-1, the J call TRBJ1-2; 7 bases are shared with TRBD1. Trimming cost V 7 bases and J 2 bases; bases outside gene matches: 10. Germline V gene lookup returns CDR1 SQVTM and CDR2 ANQGSEA. The CDR3 runs 14 residues. The CDR3 is CSARTGGNNYGYTF. CDR3 nucleotides: TGCAGCGCCCGGACAGGTGGAAACAACTATGGCTACACCTTC.

Many counts were recorded for this clonotype. The CDR3 region is CSANSGGAADTQYF. The CDR3 DNA sequence: TGCAGTGCCAATAGCGGGGGGGCAGCAGATACGCAGTATTTT. J is TRBJ2-3 and V is TRBV20-1, with 11 bases that match TRBD2. V shed 6 bases, J shed 4 bases, and the junction held 6 bases outside the gene matches. CDR1 and CDR2 from the germline V gene are DFQATT and SNEGSKA (reference sequence). CDR3 length: 14 residues.

The table lists this clonotype with a few counts. The gene calls are TRBV7-9 and TRBJ2-1; 12 positions match TRBD2. The CDR3 has 15 residues. V trimming: 4 bases; J trimming: 7 bases; junction bases outside the gene matches: 5. CDR1 SEHNR and CDR2 FQNEAQ come from the germline V gene (reference sequence). The CDR3 protein is CASSSSGGASNEQFF. In nucleotides, the CDR3 is TGTGCCAGCAGCTCTAGCGGGGGGGCTAGTAATGAGCAGTTCTTC.

The genes are TRBV7-6 and TRBJ2-2; D unresolved. Trimming removed 0 bases from V and 5 bases from J, with 7 bases in between. This CDR3 region has 14 residues. Germline-derived CDR1 and CDR2 are SGHVS and FNYEAQ. CDR3 sequence reads: CASSLASGTGELFF. CDR3 nucleotide sequence: TGTGCCAGCAGCTTAGCGTCCGGAACCGGGGAGCTGTTTTTT. The whole variable domain, remainder taken from reference TRBV7-6 and TRBJ2-2, is GAGVSQSPRYKVTKRGQDVALRCDPISGHVSLYWYRQALGQGPEFLTYFNYEAQQDKSGLPNDRFSAERPEGSISTLTIQRTEQRDSAMYRCASSLASGTGELFFGEGSRLTVL.

In this sample, this clonotype turned up many times. The chain links TRBV5-1 to TRBJ1-3, with D unresolved. The germline V gene has CDR1 SGHRS and CDR2 YFSETQ. Trimming took 0 bases from V and 0 from J, leaving 13 bases between them. The CDR3 covers 17 residues. CDR3 sequence (DNA): TGCGCCAGCAGCTTGGGTGCTCTGGAAAACTCTGGAAACACCATATATTTT. This codes for CASSLGALENSGNTIYF. The whole variable domain, remainder taken from reference TRBV5-1 and TRBJ1-3, is KAGVTQTPRYLIKTRGQQVTLSCSPISGHRSVSWYQQTPGQGLQFLFEYFSETQRNKGNFPGRFSGRQFSNSRSEMNVSTLELGDSALYLCASSLGALENSGNTIYFGEGSWLTVV.

This clonotype was seen repeatedly, ten times or more. The V call is TRBV12-3 or TRBV12-4, the J call TRBJ2-5; TRBD2 matches 10 bases. The CDR3 is 17 amino acids. Trimming took 4 bases from V and 0 from J; bases not matched to a gene: 8. The chain's CDR3 is CASSSGVAGGYQETQYF. The CDR3 DNA reads as TGTGCCAGCAGTTCCGGGGTAGCGGGGGGATACCAAGAGACCCAGTACTTC.

This clonotype has at least ten counts. In DNA form, the CDR3 reads TGTGCCAGCACCATCGGACCTAACACTGAAGCTTTCTTT. Translating it yields CASTIGPNTEAFF. The chain joins TRBV7-2 to TRBJ1-1; no reliable D call. The germline V gene has CDR1 SGHTA and CDR2 FQGNSA. The CDR3 spans 13 residues. The V end lost 7 bases, the J end lost 2 bases, and 11 bases lay between the germline ends.

This clonotype was detected ten times or more. V gene TRBV20-1 combines with J gene TRBJ2-7; 9 bases map to TRBD2. The CDR3 consists of 15 residues. The germline gives CDR1 DFQATT, CDR2 SNEGSKA (reference sequence). The V gene end was trimmed by 0 bases and the J gene end by 2 bases; junction bases not matched to a gene: 5. The CDR3 coding sequence is TGCAGTGCTAGAGATGGAGCGGGGGGTCCCTACGAGCAGTACTTC. Translation: CSARDGAGGPYEQYF.

This clonotype has at least ten counts. The chain employs TRBV20-1 and TRBJ2-7, with a weak D call TRBD2 (5 bases). Per germline, CDR1 DFQATT and CDR2 SNEGSKA (reference sequence). The CDR3 covers 14 residues. V was clipped by 0 bases and J by 2 bases, with 11 bases between them. CDR3 loop: CSARDRPGTYEQYF. CDR3 bases: TGCAGTGCTAGAGACCGACCGGGGACCTACGAGCAGTACTTC.